The clone carrying this TCR beta chain was detected ten times or more. TCRdb reprocessed the 5' RACE reads via MiXCR and lists one record per CDR3 protein. The sample yields about 720,000 distinct CDR3 sequences, less than 10% seen once. The V gene's germline CDR1 is SGHTA and CDR2 FQGTGA. Trimming pared 5 bases from V and 1 base from J, leaving 8 bases between. The CDR3 consists of 13 residues. The data are from a study of identical twins. The data were also submitted as part of a second study, on yellow fever vaccine responses in identical twins.

The sample taken for sequencing was PBMCs. This chain joins TRBV7-3 and TRBJ2-5, with a possible D match to TRBD2 (5 bases). This TCR was recovered from a woman under 30 in good health. For the CDR3, the DNA is TGTGCCAGCAGCAACCTAGCCCAAGAGACCCAGTACTTC. Encoded protein: CASSNLAQETQYF.